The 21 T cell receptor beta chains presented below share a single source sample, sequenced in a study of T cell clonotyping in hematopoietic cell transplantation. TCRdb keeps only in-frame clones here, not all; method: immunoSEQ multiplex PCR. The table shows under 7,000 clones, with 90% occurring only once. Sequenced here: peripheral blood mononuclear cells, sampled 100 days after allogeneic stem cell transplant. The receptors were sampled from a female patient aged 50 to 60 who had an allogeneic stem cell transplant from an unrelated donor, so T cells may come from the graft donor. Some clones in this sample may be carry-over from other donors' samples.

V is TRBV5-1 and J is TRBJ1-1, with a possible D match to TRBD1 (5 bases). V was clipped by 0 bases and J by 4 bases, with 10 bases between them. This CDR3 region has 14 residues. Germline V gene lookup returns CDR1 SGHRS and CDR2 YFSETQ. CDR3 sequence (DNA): TGCGCCAGCAGCTTGGCACCAGGGAGCACTGAAGCTTTCTTT. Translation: CASSLAPGSTEAFF.

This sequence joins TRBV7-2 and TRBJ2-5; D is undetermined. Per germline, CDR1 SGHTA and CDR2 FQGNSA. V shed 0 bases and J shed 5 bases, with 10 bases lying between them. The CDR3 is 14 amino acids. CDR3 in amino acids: CASSLAGQMETQYF. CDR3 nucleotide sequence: TGTGCCAGCAGCTTAGCTGGTCAGATGGAGACCCAGTACTTC.

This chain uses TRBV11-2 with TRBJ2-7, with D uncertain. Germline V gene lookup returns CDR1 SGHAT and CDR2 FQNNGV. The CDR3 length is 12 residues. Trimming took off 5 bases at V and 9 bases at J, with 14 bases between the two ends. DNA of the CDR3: TGTGCCAGCAGCCCGAATCGGCGGTGGCAGTACTTC. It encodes CASSPNRRWQYF.

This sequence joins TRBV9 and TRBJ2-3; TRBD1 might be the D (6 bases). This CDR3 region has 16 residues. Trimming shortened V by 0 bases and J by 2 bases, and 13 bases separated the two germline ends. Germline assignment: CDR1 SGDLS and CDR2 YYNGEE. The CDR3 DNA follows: TGTGCCAGCAGCGTAGGGAACAGGGTTGCCACAGATACGCAGTATTTT. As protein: CASSVGNRVATDTQYF. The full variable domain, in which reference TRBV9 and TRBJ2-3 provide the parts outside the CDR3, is DSGVTQTPKHLITATGQRVTLRCSPRSGDLSVYWYQQSLDQGLQFLIQYYNGEERAKGNILERFSAQQFPDLHSELNLSSLELGDSALYFCASSVGNRVATDTQYFGPGTRLTVL.

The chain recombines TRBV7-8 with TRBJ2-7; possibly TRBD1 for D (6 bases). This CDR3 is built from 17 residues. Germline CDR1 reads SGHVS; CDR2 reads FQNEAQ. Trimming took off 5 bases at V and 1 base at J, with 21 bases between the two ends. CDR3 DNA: TGTGCCAGCAGCCTCAAGACCGGGACACTGGGGTCCTACGAGCAGTACTTC. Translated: CASSLKTGTLGSYEQYF.

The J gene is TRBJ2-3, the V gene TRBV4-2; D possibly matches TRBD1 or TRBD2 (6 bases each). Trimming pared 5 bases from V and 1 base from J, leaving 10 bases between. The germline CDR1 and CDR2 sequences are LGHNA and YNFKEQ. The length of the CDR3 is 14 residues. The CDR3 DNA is TGTGCCAGCAGCGCGGGACATCGCACAGATACGCAGTATTTT. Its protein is CASSAGHRTDTQYF.

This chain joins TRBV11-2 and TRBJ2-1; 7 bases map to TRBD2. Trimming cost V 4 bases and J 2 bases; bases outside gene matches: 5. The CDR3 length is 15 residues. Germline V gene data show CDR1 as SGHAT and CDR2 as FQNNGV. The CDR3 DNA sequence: TGTGCCAGCAGCTCGCGGGGGTTAACCTACAATGAGCAGTTCTTC. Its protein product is CASSSRGLTYNEQFF.

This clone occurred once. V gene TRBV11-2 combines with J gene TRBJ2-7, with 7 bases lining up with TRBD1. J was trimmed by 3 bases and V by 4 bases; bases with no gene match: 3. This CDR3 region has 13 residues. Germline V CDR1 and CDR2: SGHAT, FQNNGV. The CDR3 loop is CASSWRQGYEQYF. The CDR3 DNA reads TGTGCCAGCAGCTGGCGACAGGGCTACGAGCAGTACTTC.

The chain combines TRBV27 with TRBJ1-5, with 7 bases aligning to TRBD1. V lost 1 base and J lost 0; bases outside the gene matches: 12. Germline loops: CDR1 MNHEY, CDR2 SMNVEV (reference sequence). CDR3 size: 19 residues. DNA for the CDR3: TGTGCCAGCAGTTTATTCTACAGGGGACGCGGAGATAGCAATCAGCCCCAGCATTTT. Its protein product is CASSLFYRGRGDSNQPQHF.

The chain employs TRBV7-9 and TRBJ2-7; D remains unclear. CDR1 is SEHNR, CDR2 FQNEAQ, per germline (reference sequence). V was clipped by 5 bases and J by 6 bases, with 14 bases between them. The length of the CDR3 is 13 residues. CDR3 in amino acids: CASSQPPGSEQYF. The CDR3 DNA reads TGTGCCAGCAGCCAGCCCCCTGGATCCGAGCAGTACTTC.

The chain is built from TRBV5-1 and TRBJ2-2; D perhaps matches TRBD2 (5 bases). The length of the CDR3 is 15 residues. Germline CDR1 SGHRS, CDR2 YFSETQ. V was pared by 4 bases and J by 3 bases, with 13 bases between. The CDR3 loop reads CASSLDEGYTGELFF. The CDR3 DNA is TGCGCCAGCAGCCTGGACGAGGGTTACACCGGGGAGCTGTTTTTT.

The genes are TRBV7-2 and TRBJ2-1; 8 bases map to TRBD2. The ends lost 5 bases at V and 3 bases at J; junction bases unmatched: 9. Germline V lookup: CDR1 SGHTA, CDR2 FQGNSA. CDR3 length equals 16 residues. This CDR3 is CASSNPRTSSYNEQFF. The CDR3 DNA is TGTGCCAGCAGCAACCCCCGGACTAGCAGCTACAATGAGCAGTTCTTC. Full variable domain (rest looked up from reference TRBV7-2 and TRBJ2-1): GAGVSQSPSNKVTEKGKDVELRCDPISGHTALYWYRQSLGQGLEFLIYFQGNSAPDKSGLPSDRFSAERTGGSVSTLTIQRTQQEDSAVYLCASSNPRTSSYNEQFFGPGTRLTVL.

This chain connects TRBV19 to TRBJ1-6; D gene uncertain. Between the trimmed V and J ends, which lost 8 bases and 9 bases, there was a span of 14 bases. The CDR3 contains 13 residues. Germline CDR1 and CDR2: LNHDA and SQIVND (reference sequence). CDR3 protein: CASAGSRGSPLHF. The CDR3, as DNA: TGTGCCAGTGCGGGCAGCCGCGGTTCACCCCTCCACTTT.

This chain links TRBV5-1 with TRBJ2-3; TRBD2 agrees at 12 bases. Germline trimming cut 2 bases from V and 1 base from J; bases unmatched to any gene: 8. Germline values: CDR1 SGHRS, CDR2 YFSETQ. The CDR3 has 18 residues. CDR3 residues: CASSFGLAGGPGTDTQYF. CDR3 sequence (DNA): TGCGCCAGCAGCTTCGGGCTAGCGGGAGGGCCGGGCACAGATACGCAGTATTTT. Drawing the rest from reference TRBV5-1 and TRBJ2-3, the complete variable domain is KAGVTQTPRYLIKTRGQQVTLSCSPISGHRSVSWYQQTPGQGLQFLFEYFSETQRNKGNFPGRFSGRQFSNSRSEMNVSTLELGDSALYLCASSFGLAGGPGTDTQYFGPGTRLTVL.

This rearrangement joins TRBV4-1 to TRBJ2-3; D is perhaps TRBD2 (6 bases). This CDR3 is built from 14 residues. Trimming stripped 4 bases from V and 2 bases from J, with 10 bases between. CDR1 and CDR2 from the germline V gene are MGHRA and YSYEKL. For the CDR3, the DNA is TGCGCCAGCAGCCTGGGACTTAACACAGATACGCAGTATTTT. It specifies CASSLGLNTDTQYF.

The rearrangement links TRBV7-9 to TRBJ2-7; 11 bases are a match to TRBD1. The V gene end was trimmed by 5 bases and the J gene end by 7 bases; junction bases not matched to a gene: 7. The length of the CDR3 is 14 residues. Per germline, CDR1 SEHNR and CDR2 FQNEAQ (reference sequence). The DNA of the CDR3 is TGTGCCAGCAGCGGAGGACAGGGGGCGCATGAGCAGTACTTC. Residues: CASSGGQGAHEQYF.

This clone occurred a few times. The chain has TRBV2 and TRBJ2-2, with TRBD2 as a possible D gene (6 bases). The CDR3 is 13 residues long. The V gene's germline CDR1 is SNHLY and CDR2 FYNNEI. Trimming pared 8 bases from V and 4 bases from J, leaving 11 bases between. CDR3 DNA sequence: TGTGCCAGCGAGGAGGGACCCACCGGGGAGCTGTTTTTT. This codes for CASEEGPTGELFF.

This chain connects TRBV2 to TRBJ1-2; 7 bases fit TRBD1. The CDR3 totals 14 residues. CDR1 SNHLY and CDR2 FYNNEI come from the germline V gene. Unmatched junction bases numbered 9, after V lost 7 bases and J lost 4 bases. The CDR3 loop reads CASKVTGDSYGYTF. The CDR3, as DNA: TGTGCCAGCAAGGTCACAGGGGATTCCTATGGCTACACCTTC.

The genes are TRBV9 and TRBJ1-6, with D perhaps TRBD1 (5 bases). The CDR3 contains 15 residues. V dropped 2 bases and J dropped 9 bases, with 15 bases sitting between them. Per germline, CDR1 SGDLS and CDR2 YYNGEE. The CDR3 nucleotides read TGTGCCAGCAGCGTCCGGGGCGCAGGAGTTTCACCCCTCCACTTT. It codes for CASSVRGAGVSPLHF.

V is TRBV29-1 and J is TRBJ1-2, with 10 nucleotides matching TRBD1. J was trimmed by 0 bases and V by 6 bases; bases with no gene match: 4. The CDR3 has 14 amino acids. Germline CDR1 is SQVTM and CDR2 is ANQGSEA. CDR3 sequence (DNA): TGCAGCGTGGGACAGGGGACCGCTAACTATGGCTACACCTTC. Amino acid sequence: CSVGQGTANYGYTF.

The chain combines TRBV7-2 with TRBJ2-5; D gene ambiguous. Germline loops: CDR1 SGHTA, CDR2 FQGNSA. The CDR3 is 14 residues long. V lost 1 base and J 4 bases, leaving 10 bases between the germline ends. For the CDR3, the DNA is TGTGCCAGCAGCTTAGAGGCAGGTCGAGAGACCCAGTACTTC. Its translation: CASSLEAGRETQYF.